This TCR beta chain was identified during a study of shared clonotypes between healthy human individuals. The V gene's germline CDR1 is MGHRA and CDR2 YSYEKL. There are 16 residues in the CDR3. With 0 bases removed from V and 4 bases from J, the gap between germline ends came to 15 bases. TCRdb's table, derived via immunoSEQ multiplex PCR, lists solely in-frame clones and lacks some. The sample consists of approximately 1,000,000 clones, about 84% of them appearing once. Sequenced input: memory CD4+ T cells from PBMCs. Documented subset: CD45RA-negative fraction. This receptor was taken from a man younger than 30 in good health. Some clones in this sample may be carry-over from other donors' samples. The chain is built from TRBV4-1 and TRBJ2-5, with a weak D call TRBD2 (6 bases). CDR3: CASSQEGRRGGETQYF. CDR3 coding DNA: TGCGCCAGCAGCCAAGAAGGGCGGCGGGGTGGAGAGACCCAGTACTTC.